The 23 T cell receptor beta chains presented below share a single source sample, sequenced in a study of human T cells and chemical hapten exposure. Time point reported: patch test 2, 6 weeks after DPC sensitization. The treatment: therapeutic diphenylcyclopropenone sensitization with weekly scalp DPC. From the RACE reads, TCRdb called clonotypes with MiXCR, one entry per CDR3 protein. This table holds fewer than 85,000 distinct CDR3 sequences, approximately 10% found once. This sample comprised whole blood, obtained in connection with sensitization to the hapten diphenylcyclopropenone (DPC). These receptors all come from a woman aged 25 to 45 with alopecia areata. Some clones in this sample may be carry-over from other donors' samples.

The chain combines TRBV7-9 with TRBJ1-1; D gene uncertain. The CDR3 is made up of 12 amino acids. V lost 9 bases and J 0 bases, leaving 8 bases between the germline ends. Germline lookup yields CDR1 SEHNR and CDR2 FQNEAQ (reference sequence). The DNA of the CDR3 is TGTGCCAGTCGCACCATGAACACTGAAGCTTTCTTT. Translation: CASRTMNTEAFF.

This clonotype was found many times. In nucleotides, the CDR3 is TGCAGCGTCGCTCAGGGGGCGGTGGAGACCCAGTACTTC. Amino acids: CSVAQGAVETQYF. The chain recombines TRBV29-1 with TRBJ2-5, with 8 nucleotides matching TRBD1. This CDR3 comprises 13 residues. Germline V gives CDR1 SQVTM, CDR2 ANQGSEA. V shed 6 bases, J shed 5 bases, and the junction held 8 bases outside the gene matches.

This clonotype was counted ten times or more. V and J are TRBV6-2 or TRBV6-3 and TRBJ2-3, with D unresolved. Germline CDR1 is MNHEY and CDR2 is SVGEGT. V gave up 5 bases and J gave up 4 bases, with 13 bases separating them. The CDR3 is 14 residues long. CDR3 nucleotide sequence: TGTGCCAGCAGTGCCCCCGAAGCGTCAGATACGCAGTATTTT. Its translation is CASSAPEASDTQYF.

This clonotype showed up just a few times. V is TRBV5-4 and J is TRBJ1-2; maybe TRBD1 (5 bases). This CDR3 is built from 14 residues. The V end was cut by 9 bases, the J end by 4 bases, with 19 bases between. Per the germline V gene, CDR1 is SGHNT and CDR2 is YYREEE (reference sequence). In DNA form, the CDR3 reads TGTGCCACAAGAGCAGGCAGGGACCCCTATGGCTACACCTTC. It yields the protein CATRAGRDPYGYTF.

This clonotype has more than one count but fewer than ten. This chain uses TRBV12-3 or TRBV12-4 with TRBJ2-7; possible D gene TRBD2, 7 bases. Trimming cost V 4 bases and J 5 bases, with 18 bases left between them. This CDR3 region has 15 residues. The CDR3: CASSSRGGGVNEQYF. Here the CDR3 DNA reads TGTGCCAGCAGTTCCCGGGGAGGGGGGGTCAACGAGCAGTACTTC.

This clonotype was recorded at least ten times. The chain links TRBV9 to TRBJ2-1; 13 bases fit TRBD2. The CDR3 sequence is 16 residues long. The germline V gene encodes CDR1 SGDLS and CDR2 YYNGEE. V was pared by 0 bases and J by 7 bases, with 4 bases of the junction left unmatched. The CDR3 is CASSVAGTSGMNEQFF. The CDR3 nucleotides read TGTGCCAGCAGCGTAGCCGGGACTAGCGGGATGAATGAGCAGTTCTTC.

The chain is built from TRBV6-5 and TRBJ2-7; D gene unclear. The germline V gene has CDR1 MNHEY and CDR2 SVGAGI. V lost 6 bases and J lost 0, with 15 bases in between. This CDR3 is built from 15 residues. The CDR3: CASRPARALSYEQYF. DNA for the CDR3: TGTGCCAGCAGACCCGCCCGGGCCCTCTCCTACGAGCAGTACTTC.

A remark on this clonotype: A much bigger clone sits one base away, suggesting this may be a read error. Likely a read error: the CDR3 ends without its conserved phenylalanine or tryptophan. The chain uses TRBV6-6 and TRBJ2-3, with D unresolved. V was shortened by 6 bases and J by 2 bases, with 6 bases between the two germline ends. This CDR3 is 12 amino acids long. Germline V CDR1 and CDR2: MNHNY, SVGAGI (reference sequence). CDR3 coding DNA: TGTGCCAGCAGGGGCTCCACAGATACGCAGTATTTG. Its translation: CASRGSTDTQYL.

This clonotype was seen repeatedly, ten times or more. The V and J genes are TRBV6-2 or TRBV6-3 and TRBJ1-1, with TRBD1 matching 10 bases. V was pared by 7 bases and J by 8 bases, with 19 bases of the junction left unmatched. The CDR3 runs 17 residues. Germline CDR1 MNHEY, CDR2 SVGEGT. For the CDR3, the DNA is TGTGCCAGCACCCTGACAGGGGGCGCCTCTTGGAGCCCCGAAGCTTTCTTT. Translation: CASTLTGGASWSPEAFF.

In its sample, this clonotype was seen many times. J is TRBJ2-5 and V is TRBV11-3; the D gene is possibly TRBD2 (6 bases). The germline CDR1 and CDR2 sequences are SGHNT and YENEEA. The CDR3 covers 14 residues. V was clipped by 4 bases and J by 4 bases, with 13 bases between them. CDR3 protein: CASSYTPGAETQYF. CDR3 coding DNA: TGTGCCAGCAGCTATACCCCGGGAGCAGAGACCCAGTACTTC.

This clonotype was counted a few times. V and J are TRBV2 and TRBJ2-3; 11 bases are a match to TRBD2. V dropped 10 bases and J dropped 3; count of bases not matched to a gene: 9. The CDR3 loop spans 15 amino acids. The germline V gene has CDR1 SNHLY and CDR2 FYNNEI. The CDR3 nucleotides read TGTGCCACCAGGCAACTAGCGGGAGAGACAGATACGCAGTATTTT. It codes for CATRQLAGETDTQYF.

The chain carries TRBV3-1 and TRBJ2-3, with unresolved D. Trimming left V 3 bases short and J 4 bases short, with 14 bases between. The CDR3 contains 15 residues. The germline gives CDR1 LGHDT, CDR2 YNNKEL (reference sequence). The CDR3 DNA reads as TGTGCCAGCAGCCAGCGGACCCAACCCTCAGATACGCAGTATTTT. Translated, it gives CASSQRTQPSDTQYF.

The J gene is TRBJ2-3, the V gene TRBV10-1; tentatively, D is TRBD2 (6 bases). The CDR3 has 13 amino acids. Germline values: CDR1 WNHNN, CDR2 SYGVQD (reference sequence). V lost 4 bases and J lost 2, with 7 bases in between. The CDR3 DNA follows: TGCGCCAGCAGTGCGCGGGACACAGATACGCAGTATTTT. Protein sequence: CASSARDTDTQYF.

The chain joins TRBV11-2 to TRBJ2-1; 8 bases fit TRBD2. Trimming removed 2 bases from V and 3 bases from J; junction bases left unmatched: 3. Germline-derived CDR1 and CDR2 are SGHAT and FQNNGV. The length of the CDR3 is 15 residues. CDR3 nucleotides: TGTGCCAGCAGCTTAATGGCGGGGGGCTACAATGAGCAGTTCTTC. It specifies CASSLMAGGYNEQFF. The full variable domain, in which reference TRBV11-2 and TRBJ2-1 provide the parts outside the CDR3, is EAGVAQSPRYKIIEKRQSVAFWCNPISGHATLYWYQQILGQGPKLLIQFQNNGVVDDSQLPKDRFSAERLKGVDSTLKIQPAKLEDSAVYLCASSLMAGGYNEQFFGPGTRLTVL.

This chain connects TRBV9 to TRBJ1-1; TRBD1 aligns across 9 bases. The germline V gene encodes CDR1 SGDLS and CDR2 YYNGEE. Trimming took 4 bases from V and 2 from J; bases not matched to a gene: 3. This CDR3 spans 14 amino acids. The CDR3 DNA reads as TGTGCCAGCAGCCGACAGGGGGTTAACACTGAAGCTTTCTTT. Its protein product is CASSRQGVNTEAFF.

This clonotype was detected many times. CDR3 sequence (DNA): TGCAGTGCTAGAGTCCGGGGACAGTTAGCACCCCTCCACTTT. Residues: CSARVRGQLAPLHF. The rearrangement links TRBV20-1 to TRBJ1-6; 7 bases map to TRBD1. The CDR3 totals 14 residues. CDR1 is DFQATT, CDR2 SNEGSKA, per germline (reference sequence). The V segment lost 1 base and the J segment 11 bases; nucleotides outside the gene matches: 8.

This clonotype has ten or more counts. This rearrangement joins TRBV11-2 to TRBJ2-1; 9 bases agree with TRBD2. Germline CDR1 reads SGHAT; CDR2 reads FQNNGV. J was trimmed by 6 bases and V by 2 bases; bases with no gene match: 5. This CDR3 region has 15 residues. As DNA, the CDR3 is TGTGCCAGCAGCTTACGGGTAGCGGGAGTCAATGAGCAGTTCTTC. As protein: CASSLRVAGVNEQFF.

This clonotype showed up many times. DNA for the CDR3: TGTGCCAGCTCACTGGACGGAACCGGGGAGCTGTTTTTT. Protein: CASSLDGTGELFF. This sequence joins TRBV18 and TRBJ2-2; no definite D call. V was clipped by 4 bases and J by 5 bases, with 8 bases between them. In germline, CDR1 is KGHSH, CDR2 LQKENI. The CDR3 loop spans 13 amino acids.

The chain has TRBV29-1 and TRBJ1-1; D unclear. The CDR3 totals 12 residues. V was cut by 8 bases and J by 4 bases, with 14 bases left in between. CDR1 is SQVTM, CDR2 ANQGSEA, per germline. The CDR3 nucleotides are TGCAGCTCCCCCGGGGAGGGCACTGAAGCTTTCTTT. Translation gives CSSPGEGTEAFF.

Many counts were recorded for this clonotype. The gene calls are TRBV27 and TRBJ2-1; a possible D gene is TRBD2 (6 bases). Trimming took off 5 bases at V and 16 bases at J, with 18 bases between the two ends. This CDR3 has 12 amino acids. CDR1 is MNHEY and CDR2 is SMNVEV in the germline V gene (reference sequence). CDR3 sequence reads: CASSELTGVEFF. The CDR3 DNA follows: TGTGCCAGCAGTGAATTGACGGGGGTGGAATTCTTC.

This clonotype has just a few counts. This chain joins TRBV3-1 and TRBJ1-4, with D hard to call. The germline V gene has CDR1 LGHDT and CDR2 YNNKEL (reference sequence). V lost 4 bases and J 8 bases, leaving 11 bases between the germline ends. CDR3 length equals 13 residues. CDR3 sequence (DNA): TGTGCCAGCAGCCGAGGGAGTGAAGAAAAACTGTTTTTT. Residues: CASSRGSEEKLFF.

The chain recombines TRBV28 with TRBJ1-6; D may be TRBD1 (5 bases). Germline V gives CDR1 MDHEN, CDR2 SYDVKM. Trimming took off 1 base at V and 9 bases at J, with 16 bases between the two ends. The CDR3 contains 16 residues. The CDR3 nucleotides read TGTGCCAGCAGTTTATACTCTGGACCCGGGGGTTCACCCCTCCACTTT. Its translation: CASSLYSGPGGSPLHF.

The genes are TRBV29-1 and TRBJ2-5, with 11 positions matching TRBD2. The CDR3 has 15 amino acids. CDR1 is SQVTM, CDR2 ANQGSEA, per germline. V shed 6 bases, J shed 7 bases, and the junction held 13 bases outside the gene matches. Written as DNA, the CDR3 is TGCAGCGTAGCGAAACAGACTAGCGGGAAGGGGACCCAGTACTTC. It codes for CSVAKQTSGKGTQYF.